The 28 T cell receptor beta chains below were found in one sample sequenced in a study of T cells in localized non-small cell lung cancer. Sequencing used immunoSEQ multiplex PCR; TCRdb keeps in-frame clones, though not all of them. The sample records about 3,000 clones, roughly 18% being singletons. The starting material was lung tumor tissue, obtained before any cancer treatment. Source of these receptors: a man aged 35 to 69 with stage I lung adenocarcinoma.

In this sample, this clone turned up a few times. The chain joins TRBV19 to TRBJ2-2; D not certain. Germline-derived CDR1 and CDR2 are LNHDA and SQIVND (reference sequence). CDR3 length: 14 amino acids. V was cut by 1 base and J by 3 bases, with 6 bases left in between. The CDR3 protein is CASSIGPDTGELFF. In DNA form, the CDR3 reads TGTGCCAGTAGTATAGGGCCAGACACCGGGGAGCTGTTTTTT.

The chain employs TRBV28 and TRBJ1-1; tentative D call: TRBD1 (5 bases). The germline V and J ends were trimmed by 7 bases and 0 bases, with 15 bases remaining between them. There are 15 residues in the CDR3. Germline V gene sequence: CDR1 MDHEN, CDR2 SYDVKM. The CDR3 sequence: CASTPSGGLNTEAFF. The CDR3 coding sequence is TGTGCCAGCACCCCCTCTGGGGGATTGAACACTGAAGCTTTCTTT.

The chain links TRBV9 to TRBJ2-1, with D possibly TRBD1 on 5 matching bases. Germline assignment: CDR1 SGDLS and CDR2 YYNGEE. The ends were cut back, 2 bases at V and 6 bases at J, with 9 bases in the middle. This CDR3 contains 13 residues. CDR3: CASSVETVNEQFF. The CDR3 bases are TGTGCCAGCAGCGTCGAGACAGTCAATGAGCAGTTCTTC.

DNA for the CDR3: TGCACCAGCAGCCAATACAGCACCTCGAATTCACCCCTCCACTTT. Encoded protein: CTSSQYSTSNSPLHF. The V call is TRBV1, the J call TRBJ1-6; TRBD1, the D gene given by the table, was not confirmed from the DNA. TRBV1 is listed as a pseudogene. CDR3 length: 15 amino acids.

This clone was observed a handful of times. V usage is TRBV11-3 and J usage is TRBJ2-2, with 15 positions matching TRBD2. Unmatched junction bases numbered 6, after V lost 3 bases and J lost 4 bases. Germline V gene lookup returns CDR1 SGHNT and CDR2 YENEEA. The CDR3 runs to 18 residues. DNA of the CDR3: TGTGCCAGCAGCTTCCGGACGGGACTAGCGGGGGGCACCGGGGAGCTGTTTTTT. Residues: CASSFRTGLAGGTGELFF.

The table lists this clone with many counts. The CDR3, as DNA: TGTGCCAGCAGTTTTCCGTTGGGACGGCCCCAGCATTTT. Amino acid sequence: CASSFPLGRPQHF. This chain joins TRBV6-8 and TRBJ1-5; TRBD1 might be the D (5 bases). The CDR3 length is 13 residues. Germline-derived CDR1 and CDR2 are MNHGY and SAAAGT. The V and J ends lost 4 bases and 9 bases respectively, with 13 bases between them.

This clone was detected only a few times. V and J are TRBV15 and TRBJ1-3; a weak D match, TRBD1 (6 bases). The CDR3 totals 14 residues. Trimming pared 0 bases from V and 3 bases from J, leaving 6 bases between. Germline V gene lookup returns CDR1 LNHNV and CDR2 YYDKDF (reference sequence). CDR3 region: CATSRDRGGNTIYF. In nucleotides, the CDR3 is TGTGCCACCAGCAGAGACAGGGGTGGAAACACCATATATTTT.

This rearrangement joins TRBV11-3 to TRBJ2-1; TRBD1 is a possible D gene (6 bases). V lost 6 bases to trimming and J lost 9 bases, with 18 bases between them. Germline V gene data show CDR1 as SGHNT and CDR2 as YENEEA. This CDR3 has 14 residues. Here the CDR3 reads CASRDTHLGGEQFF. The DNA of the CDR3 is TGTGCCAGCAGAGACACCCACTTAGGGGGTGAGCAGTTCTTC.

This clone rates as medium-sized (0.01 to 0.1%). The chain joins TRBV6-8 to TRBJ2-7; 11 bases line up with TRBD2. The J segment lost 9 bases and the V segment lost 5 bases, leaving 6 bases of the junction unmatched. CDR3 length equals 13 residues. Per the germline V gene, CDR1 is MNHGY and CDR2 is SAAAGT. The CDR3 bases are TGTGCCAGCAGTGCCCTAGCGGGGGGTGGGCAGTACGTC. Residues: CASSALAGGGQYV.

This clone was seen more than once but under ten times. V gene TRBV6-8 combines with J gene TRBJ1-2; 8 bases map to TRBD1. There are 15 residues in the CDR3. The germline gives CDR1 MNHGY, CDR2 SAAAGT. V lost 4 bases, J lost 5 bases, and 9 bases stayed unmatched. The chain's CDR3 is CASSLRGQGSYGYTF. The CDR3 bases are TGTGCCAGCAGTTTACGAGGACAGGGCTCTTATGGCTACACCTTC.

V usage is TRBV18 and J usage is TRBJ2-5, with D tentatively TRBD2 (5 bases). V gave up 4 bases and J gave up 2 bases, with 11 bases separating them. This CDR3 spans 14 amino acids. Germline V gene sequence: CDR1 KGHSH, CDR2 LQKENI. The CDR3 here is CASSLVREQETQYF. In DNA, the CDR3 is TGTGCCAGCTCACTGGTAAGGGAGCAAGAGACCCAGTACTTC.

The rearrangement uses TRBV6-8 and TRBJ1-2; D is possibly TRBD1 (6 bases). The CDR3 spans 13 residues. CDR1 and CDR2 from the germline V gene are MNHGY and SAAAGT. Trimming removed 5 bases from V and 4 bases from J, with 11 bases in between. The CDR3 DNA follows: TGTGCCAGCAGTGACGGGGGGCTCTATGGCTACACCTTC. This codes for CASSDGGLYGYTF.

This clone was seen many times. The V and J genes are TRBV11-3 and TRBJ1-4; no clear D gene. The CDR3 length is 14 residues. Trimming took off 3 bases at V and 0 bases at J, with 5 bases between the two ends. Germline CDR1 and CDR2: SGHNT and YENEEA. The CDR3 nucleotides are TGTGCCAGCAGCTTCCGATCAACTAATGAAAAACTGTTTTTT. This translates into CASSFRSTNEKLFF.

This clone was picked up a small number of times. The genes are TRBV6-8 and TRBJ2-7; TRBD2 matches at 8 bases. There are 15 residues in the CDR3. J lost 3 bases, V lost 2 bases, and 6 bases had no gene match. Germline-derived CDR1 and CDR2 are MNHGY and SAAAGT. CDR3 in DNA: TGTGCCAGCAGTTACGGGACTAGGGGATTCTACGAGCAGTACGTC. It yields the protein CASSYGTRGFYEQYV.

This clone was picked up many times. This CDR3 is also generated by other DNA sequences in the sample. The genes are TRBV6-8 and TRBJ2-3; TRBD2 aligns across 10 bases. The CDR3 totals 14 residues. The V gene's germline CDR1 is MNHGY and CDR2 SAAAGT. Losses at the gene ends were 6 bases for V and 6 bases for J; bases not matched to a gene: 6. The DNA of the CDR3 is TGTGCCAGCAGCGCTAGCGGGGGAGCCGATACGCAGTATTTT. It codes for CASSASGGADTQYF.

This clone was counted a few times. The chain uses TRBV7-2 and TRBJ2-7; TRBD1 agrees at 11 bases. Germline-derived CDR1 and CDR2 are SGHTA and FQGNSA. CDR3 length: 13 residues. V lost 8 bases, J lost 1 base, and 1 base stayed unmatched. The CDR3 is CASGTGGSYEQYF. In DNA form, the CDR3 reads TGTGCCAGCGGGACAGGGGGATCCTACGAGCAGTACTTC.

The gene calls are TRBV18 and TRBJ1-4; no definite D call. Germline CDR1 reads KGHSH; CDR2 reads LQKENI. The ends were cut back, 2 bases at V and 5 bases at J, with 6 bases in the middle. The CDR3 is made up of 13 amino acids. CDR3 loop: CASSPGSNEKLFF. As DNA, the CDR3 is TGTGCCAGCTCACCAGGGTCGAATGAAAAACTGTTTTTT. Combining the CDR3 with reference TRBV18 and TRBJ1-4 gives the whole variable domain NAGVMQNPRHLVRRRGQEARLRCSPMKGHSHVYWYRQLPEEGLKFMVYLQKENIIDESGMPKERFSAEFPKEGPSILRIQQVVRGDSAAYFCASSPGSNEKLFFGSGTQLSVL.

V and J are TRBV6-8 and TRBJ2-2; TRBD2 aligns across 7 bases. The CDR3 loop spans 16 amino acids. Germline CDR1 is MNHGY and CDR2 is SAAAGT. Losses at the gene ends were 6 bases for V and 7 bases for J; bases not matched to a gene: 14. CDR3 protein: CASSSQSGIGVGELFF. The CDR3 region has the DNA TGTGCCAGCAGCTCACAGAGCGGGATTGGGGTCGGGGAGCTGTTTTTT.

The J gene is TRBJ2-1, the V gene TRBV19; the D gene is possibly TRBD2 (5 bases). The CDR3 is made up of 13 amino acids. Germline CDR1 and CDR2: LNHDA and SQIVND (reference sequence). V was pared by 3 bases and J by 12 bases, with 15 bases between. CDR3 sequence (DNA): TGTGCCAGTAGTATTAGGAGCGCCGAGGGGCAGTTCTTC. This translates into CASSIRSAEGQFF.

This chain joins TRBV15 and TRBJ1-5; D gene unclear. CDR3 length: 16 residues. V dropped 0 bases and J dropped 9 bases, with 18 bases sitting between them. CDR1 is LNHNV and CDR2 is YYDKDF in the germline V gene (reference sequence). The CDR3 loop reads CATSRDRGAPAPPQHF. CDR3 nucleotides: TGTGCCACCAGCAGAGATAGAGGCGCACCTGCGCCGCCCCAGCATTTT.

This chain links TRBV9 with TRBJ2-2; D remains ambiguous. The CDR3 sequence is 14 residues long. Germline V lookup: CDR1 SGDLS, CDR2 YYNGEE. Trimming took 0 bases from V and 0 from J, leaving 3 bases between them. Here the CDR3 DNA reads TGTGCCAGCAGCGTAGGGCCGAACACCGGGGAGCTGTTTTTT. Amino acid sequence: CASSVGPNTGELFF. Full variable domain (outside the CDR3, taken from reference TRBV9 and TRBJ2-2): DSGVTQTPKHLITATGQRVTLRCSPRSGDLSVYWYQQSLDQGLQFLIQYYNGEERAKGNILERFSAQQFPDLHSELNLSSLELGDSALYFCASSVGPNTGELFFGEGSRLTVL.

CDR3 sequence reads: CASSFRRGGFANTGELFF. Here the CDR3 DNA reads TGTGCCAGCAGTTTCCGCCGGGGGGGATTTGCGAACACCGGGGAGCTGTTTTTT. The chain is built from TRBV6-8 and TRBJ2-2; 8 bases match TRBD2. The CDR3 is made up of 18 amino acids. Germline V CDR1 and CDR2: MNHGY, SAAAGT. Losses at the gene ends were 4 bases for V and 0 bases for J; bases not matched to a gene: 10.

CDR3 in DNA: TGCGCCAGCAGCTTGGGGGGGTTGCTTCAAGAGACCCAGTACTTC. This codes for CASSLGGLLQETQYF. This chain uses TRBV5-1 with TRBJ2-5; D is tentatively TRBD1 or TRBD2 (5 bases each). Trimming shortened V by 0 bases and J by 2 bases, and 11 bases separated the two germline ends. This CDR3 spans 15 amino acids. Germline lookup yields CDR1 SGHRS and CDR2 YFSETQ.

This sequence joins TRBV28 and TRBJ1-4; D possibly corresponds to TRBD1 (6 bases). V lost 7 bases and J 5 bases, leaving 17 bases between the germline ends. The germline CDR1 and CDR2 sequences are MDHEN and SYDVKM. This CDR3 has 15 amino acids. CDR3 sequence: CASTLGGGGNEKLFF. As DNA, the CDR3 is TGTGCCAGCACCCTGGGGGGAGGGGGAAATGAAAAACTGTTTTTT.

This clone is deemed medium-sized. This chain connects TRBV11-3 to TRBJ1-3, with D hard to call. This CDR3 comprises 15 residues. V was trimmed by 3 bases and J by 4 bases, leaving 13 bases between them. CDR1 is SGHNT, CDR2 YENEEA, per germline. The CDR3 DNA follows: TGTGCCAGCAGCTTGGGATCGAGCGGAGGAAACACCATATATTTT. It specifies CASSLGSSGGNTIYF.

By frequency in the sample, this clone is medium-sized. CDR3 residues: CASSELRGSYEQYF. For the CDR3, the DNA is TGTGCCAGCAGTGAATTGCGGGGCTCCTACGAGCAGTACTTC. The V gene is TRBV25-1, the J gene TRBJ2-7; D is perhaps TRBD2 (6 bases). This CDR3 has 14 amino acids. V lost 1 base and J 0 bases, leaving 7 bases between the germline ends. Germline assignment: CDR1 MGHDK and CDR2 SYGVNS.

This clone is medium-sized by share. The chain uses TRBV6-8 and TRBJ1-6; 7 nucleotides line up with TRBD1. The CDR3 spans 14 residues. The V gene's germline CDR1 is MNHGY and CDR2 SAAAGT. V was pared by 4 bases and J by 9 bases, with 6 bases of the junction left unmatched. The CDR3 loop reads CASSLGGDGSPLHF. The DNA for the CDR3 is TGTGCCAGCAGTTTAGGGGGCGACGGTTCACCCCTCCACTTT.

This clone was observed a few times. The chain links TRBV6-8 to TRBJ1-1, with 7 positions matching TRBD1. The CDR3 has 13 amino acids. Trimming took 10 bases from V and 7 from J; bases not matched to a gene: 12. Germline V CDR1 and CDR2: MNHGY, SAAAGT. This CDR3 is CAIKGQLQGEAFF. The CDR3 bases are TGTGCCATCAAGGGACAGCTCCAAGGTGAAGCTTTCTTT.